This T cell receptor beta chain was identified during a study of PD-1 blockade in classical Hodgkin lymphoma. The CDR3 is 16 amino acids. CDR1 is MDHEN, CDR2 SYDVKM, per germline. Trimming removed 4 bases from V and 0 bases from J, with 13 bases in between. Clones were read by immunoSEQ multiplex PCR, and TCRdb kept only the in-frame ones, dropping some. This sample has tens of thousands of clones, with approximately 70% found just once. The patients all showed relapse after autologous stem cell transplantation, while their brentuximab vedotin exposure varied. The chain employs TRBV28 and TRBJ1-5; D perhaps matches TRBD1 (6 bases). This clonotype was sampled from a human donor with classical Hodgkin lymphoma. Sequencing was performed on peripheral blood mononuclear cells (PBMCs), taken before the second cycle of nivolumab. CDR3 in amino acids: CASSSTRGGSNQPQHF. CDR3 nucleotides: TGTGCCAGCAGTTCCACCAGGGGCGGTAGCAATCAGCCCCAGCATTTT.